This T cell receptor beta chain was captured in a study of shared clonotypes between healthy human individuals. Germline assignment: CDR1 SGDLS and CDR2 YYNGEE. The CDR3 extends over 16 amino acids. V was cut by 0 bases and J by 2 bases, with 12 bases left in between. Deep was the level used in running the assay. Loaded into unsorted PBMC replicate PCRs was approximately 300 ng DNA, tens of thousands of T cell genomes. Ten immunoSEQ deep assay plates were used to sequence the DNA of unsorted PBMCs. Sequencing used immunoSEQ multiplex PCR; TCRdb keeps in-frame clones, though not all of them. Here the sample spans fewer than 600,000 clones, around 79% being singletons.

V usage is TRBV9 and J usage is TRBJ2-1; no definite D call. The sequence derives from a woman aged 35 to 49 in good health. Some clones in this sample may be carry-over from other donors' samples. Sequencing was performed on PBMCs. The CDR3 spells CASSVVGQAAYNEQFF. The CDR3 DNA follows: TGTGCCAGCAGCGTAGTAGGCCAGGCGGCCTACAATGAGCAGTTCTTC.